The present TCR beta chain was sequenced within a study of blood T cells in healthy people across ages. Study results and caveats: Per million T cells, the diversity of TCR beta decreased roughly linearly as age advanced. Diversity figures derived from one million T cells were judged to underestimate the true value. Naive T cell percentage strongly correlated with TCR beta diversity.

A sample-barcoded 5' primer and a J-beta primer mix were used in a second PCR of roughly 7 to 12 cycles. Carrying 12 random nucleotides, a template-switch adaptor labeled each individual cDNA molecule. TCRdb itself ran the 5' RACE reads through MiXCR, one entry per CDR3 protein. Among 1.5 million to 2 million distinct CDR3 sequences listed, about 28% were seen once. This clonotype was seen more than once but under ten times. The antigen is undetermined. Deletions cut 2 bases from V and 4 bases from J, with 14 bases between. Per the germline V gene, CDR1 is SNHLY and CDR2 is FYNNEI. The CDR3 totals 15 residues.

The chain has TRBV2 and TRBJ2-5; a weak D match, TRBD1 (6 bases). This TCR was sampled from a woman between 25 and 40 years old in good health. The specimen was blood. CDR3 residues: CASSESRQGRETQYF. The CDR3 region has the DNA TGTGCCAGCAGTGAAAGCAGGCAGGGGCGAGAGACCCAGTACTTC.